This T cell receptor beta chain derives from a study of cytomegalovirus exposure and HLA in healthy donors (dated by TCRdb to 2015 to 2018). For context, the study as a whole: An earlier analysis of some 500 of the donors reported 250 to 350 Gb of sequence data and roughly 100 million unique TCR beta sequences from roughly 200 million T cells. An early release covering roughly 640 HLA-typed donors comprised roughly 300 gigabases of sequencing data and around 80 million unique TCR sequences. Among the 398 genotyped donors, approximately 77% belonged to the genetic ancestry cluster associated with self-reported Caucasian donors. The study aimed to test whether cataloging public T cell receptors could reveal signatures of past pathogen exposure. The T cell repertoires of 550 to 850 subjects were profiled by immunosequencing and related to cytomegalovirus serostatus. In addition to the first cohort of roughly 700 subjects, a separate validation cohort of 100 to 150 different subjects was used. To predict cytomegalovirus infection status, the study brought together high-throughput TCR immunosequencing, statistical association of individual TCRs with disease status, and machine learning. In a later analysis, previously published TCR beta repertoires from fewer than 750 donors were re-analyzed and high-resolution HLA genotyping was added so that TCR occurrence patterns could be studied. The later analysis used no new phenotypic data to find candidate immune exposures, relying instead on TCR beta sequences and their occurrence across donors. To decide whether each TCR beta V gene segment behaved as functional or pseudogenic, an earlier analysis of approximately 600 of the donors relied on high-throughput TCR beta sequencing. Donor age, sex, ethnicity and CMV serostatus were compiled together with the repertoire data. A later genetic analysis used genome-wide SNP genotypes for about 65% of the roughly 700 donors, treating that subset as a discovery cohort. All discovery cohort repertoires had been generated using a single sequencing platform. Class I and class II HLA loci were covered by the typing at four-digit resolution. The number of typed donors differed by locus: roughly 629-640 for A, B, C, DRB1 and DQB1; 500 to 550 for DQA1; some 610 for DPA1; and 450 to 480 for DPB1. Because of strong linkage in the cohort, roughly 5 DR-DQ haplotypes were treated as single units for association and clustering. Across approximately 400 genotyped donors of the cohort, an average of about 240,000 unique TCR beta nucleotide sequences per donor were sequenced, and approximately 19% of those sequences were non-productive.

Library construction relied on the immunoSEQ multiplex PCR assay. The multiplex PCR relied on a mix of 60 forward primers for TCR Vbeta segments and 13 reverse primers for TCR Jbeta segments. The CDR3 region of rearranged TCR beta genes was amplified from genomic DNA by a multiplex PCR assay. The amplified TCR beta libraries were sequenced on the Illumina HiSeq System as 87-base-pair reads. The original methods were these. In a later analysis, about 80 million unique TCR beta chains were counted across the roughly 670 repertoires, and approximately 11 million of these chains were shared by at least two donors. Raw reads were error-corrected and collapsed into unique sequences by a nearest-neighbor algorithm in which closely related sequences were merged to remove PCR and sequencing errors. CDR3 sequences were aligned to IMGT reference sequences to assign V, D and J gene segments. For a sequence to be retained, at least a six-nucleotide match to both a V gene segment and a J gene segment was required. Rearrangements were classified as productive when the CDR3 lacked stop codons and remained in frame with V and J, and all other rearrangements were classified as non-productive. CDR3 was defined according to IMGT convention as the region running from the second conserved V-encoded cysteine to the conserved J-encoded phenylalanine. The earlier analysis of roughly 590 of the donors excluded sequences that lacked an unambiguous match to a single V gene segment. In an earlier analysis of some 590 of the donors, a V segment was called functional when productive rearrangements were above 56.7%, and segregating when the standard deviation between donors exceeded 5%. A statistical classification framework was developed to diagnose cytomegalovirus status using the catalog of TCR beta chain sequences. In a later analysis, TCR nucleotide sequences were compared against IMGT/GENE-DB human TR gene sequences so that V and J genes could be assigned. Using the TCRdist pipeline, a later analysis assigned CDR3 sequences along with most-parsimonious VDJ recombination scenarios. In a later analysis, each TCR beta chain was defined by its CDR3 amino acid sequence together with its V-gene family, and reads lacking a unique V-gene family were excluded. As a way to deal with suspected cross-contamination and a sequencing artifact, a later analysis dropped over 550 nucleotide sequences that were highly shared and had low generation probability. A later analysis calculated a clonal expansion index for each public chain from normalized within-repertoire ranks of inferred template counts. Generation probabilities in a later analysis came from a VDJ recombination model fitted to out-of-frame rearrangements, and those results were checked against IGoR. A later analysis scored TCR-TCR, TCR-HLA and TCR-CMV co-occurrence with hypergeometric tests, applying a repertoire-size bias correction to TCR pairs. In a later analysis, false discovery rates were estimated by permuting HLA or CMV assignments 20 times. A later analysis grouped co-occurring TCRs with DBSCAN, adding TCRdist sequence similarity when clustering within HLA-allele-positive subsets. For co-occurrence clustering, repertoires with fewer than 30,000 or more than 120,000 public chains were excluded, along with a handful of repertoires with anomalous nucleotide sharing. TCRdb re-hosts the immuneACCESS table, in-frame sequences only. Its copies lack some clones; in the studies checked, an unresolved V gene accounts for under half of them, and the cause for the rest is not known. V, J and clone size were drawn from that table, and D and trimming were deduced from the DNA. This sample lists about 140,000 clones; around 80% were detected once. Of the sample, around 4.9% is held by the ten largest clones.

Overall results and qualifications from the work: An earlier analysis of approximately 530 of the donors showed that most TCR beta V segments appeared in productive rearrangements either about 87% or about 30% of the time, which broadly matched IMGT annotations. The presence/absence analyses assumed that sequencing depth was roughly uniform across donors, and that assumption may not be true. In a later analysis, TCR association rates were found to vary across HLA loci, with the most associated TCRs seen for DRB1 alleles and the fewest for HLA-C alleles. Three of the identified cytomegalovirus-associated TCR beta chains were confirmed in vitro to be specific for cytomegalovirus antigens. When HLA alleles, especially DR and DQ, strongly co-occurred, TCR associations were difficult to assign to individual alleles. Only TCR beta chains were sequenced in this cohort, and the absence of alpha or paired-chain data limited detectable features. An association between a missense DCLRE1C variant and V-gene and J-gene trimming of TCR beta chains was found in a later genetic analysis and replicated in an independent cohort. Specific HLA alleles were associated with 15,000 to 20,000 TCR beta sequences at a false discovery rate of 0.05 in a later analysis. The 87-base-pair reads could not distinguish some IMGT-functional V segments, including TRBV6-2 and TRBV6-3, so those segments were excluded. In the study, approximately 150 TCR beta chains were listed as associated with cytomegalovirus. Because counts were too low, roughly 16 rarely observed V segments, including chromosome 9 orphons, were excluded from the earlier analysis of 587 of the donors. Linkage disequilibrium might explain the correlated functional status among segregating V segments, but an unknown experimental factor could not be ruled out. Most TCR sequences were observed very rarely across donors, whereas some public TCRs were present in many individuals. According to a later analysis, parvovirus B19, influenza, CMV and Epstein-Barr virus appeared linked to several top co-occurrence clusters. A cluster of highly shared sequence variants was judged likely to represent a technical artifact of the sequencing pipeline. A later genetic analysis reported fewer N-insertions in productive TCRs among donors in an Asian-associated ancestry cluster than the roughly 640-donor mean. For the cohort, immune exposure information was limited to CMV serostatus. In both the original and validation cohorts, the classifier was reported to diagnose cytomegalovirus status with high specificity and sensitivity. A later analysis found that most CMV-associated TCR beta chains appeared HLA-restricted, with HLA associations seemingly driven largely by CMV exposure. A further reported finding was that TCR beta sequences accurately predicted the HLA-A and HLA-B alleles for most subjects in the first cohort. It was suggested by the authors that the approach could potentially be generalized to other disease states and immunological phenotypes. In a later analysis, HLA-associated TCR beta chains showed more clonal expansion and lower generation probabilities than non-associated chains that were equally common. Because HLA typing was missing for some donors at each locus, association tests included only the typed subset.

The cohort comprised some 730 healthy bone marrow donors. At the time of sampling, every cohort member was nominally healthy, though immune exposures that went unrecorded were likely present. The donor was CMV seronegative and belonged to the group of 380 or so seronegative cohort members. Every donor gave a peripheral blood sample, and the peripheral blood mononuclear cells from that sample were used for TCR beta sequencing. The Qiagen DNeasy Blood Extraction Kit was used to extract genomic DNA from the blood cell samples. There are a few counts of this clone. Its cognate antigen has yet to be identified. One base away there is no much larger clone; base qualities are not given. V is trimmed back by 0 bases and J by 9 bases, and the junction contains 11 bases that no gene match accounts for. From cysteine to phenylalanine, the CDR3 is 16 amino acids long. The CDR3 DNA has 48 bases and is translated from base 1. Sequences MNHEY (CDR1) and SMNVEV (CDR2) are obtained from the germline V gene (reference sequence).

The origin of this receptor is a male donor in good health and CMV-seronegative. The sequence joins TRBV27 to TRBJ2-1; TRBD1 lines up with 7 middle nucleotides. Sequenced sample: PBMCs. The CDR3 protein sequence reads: CASSLSPHRGLFEQFF. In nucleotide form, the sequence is TGTGCCAGCAGTTTATCCCCCCACAGGGGCCTTTTTGAGCAGTTCTTC.